This T cell receptor beta chain comes out of a study of beta chain features in type 1 diabetes. Sequencing targeted expressed TCRB transcripts, as all isolated RNA had been reverse transcribed. The repertoire was sequenced with immunoSEQ multiplex PCR; TCRdb's copy has only in-frame clones and lacks some. Here the sample spans hundreds of thousands of clones, about 16% being singletons. Trimming left V 5 bases short and J 0 bases short, with 10 bases between. The CDR3 runs to 14 residues. Germline CDR1 and CDR2: SGDLS and YYNGEE. The receptor's source is a young man in good health. Sequencing was performed on naive CD4+ T cells from blood. The rearrangement uses TRBV9 and TRBJ2-3, with a possible D match to TRBD1 (5 bases). The CDR3 nucleotides read TGTGCCAGCAGGAGGACACCGAGCACAGATACGCAGTATTTT. Translated, it gives CASRRTPSTDTQYF.